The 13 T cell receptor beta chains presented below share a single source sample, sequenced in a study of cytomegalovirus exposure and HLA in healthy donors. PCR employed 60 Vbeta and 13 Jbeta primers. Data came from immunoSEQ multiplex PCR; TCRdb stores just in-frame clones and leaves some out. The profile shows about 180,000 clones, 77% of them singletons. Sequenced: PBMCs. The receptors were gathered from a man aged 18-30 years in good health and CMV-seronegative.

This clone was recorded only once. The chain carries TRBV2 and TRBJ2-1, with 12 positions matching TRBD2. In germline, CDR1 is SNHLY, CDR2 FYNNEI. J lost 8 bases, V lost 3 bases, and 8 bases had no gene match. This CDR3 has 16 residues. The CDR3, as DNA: TGTGCCAGCAGTGATGGGACTAGCGGGTTGGCCGATGAGCAGTTCTTC. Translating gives CASSDGTSGLADEQFF. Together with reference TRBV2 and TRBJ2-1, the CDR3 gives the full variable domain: EPEVTQTPSHQVTQMGQEVILRCVPISNHLYFYWYRQILGQKVEFLVSFYNNEISEKSEIFDDQFSVERPDGSNFTLKIRSTKLEDSAMYFCASSDGTSGLADEQFFGPGTRLTVL.

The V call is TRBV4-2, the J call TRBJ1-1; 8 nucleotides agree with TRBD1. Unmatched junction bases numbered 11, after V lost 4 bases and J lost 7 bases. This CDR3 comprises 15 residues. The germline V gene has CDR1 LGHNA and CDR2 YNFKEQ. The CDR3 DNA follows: TGTGCCAGCAGCCCAGGGAACAGGGGGGTGGGTGAAGCTTTCTTT. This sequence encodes CASSPGNRGVGEAFF.

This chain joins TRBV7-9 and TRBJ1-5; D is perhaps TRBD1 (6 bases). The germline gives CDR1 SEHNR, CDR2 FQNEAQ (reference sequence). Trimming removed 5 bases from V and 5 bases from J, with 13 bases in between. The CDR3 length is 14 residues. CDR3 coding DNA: TGTGCCAGCAGCCGGGGACAACAAGATCAGCCCCAGCATTTT. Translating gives CASSRGQQDQPQHF.

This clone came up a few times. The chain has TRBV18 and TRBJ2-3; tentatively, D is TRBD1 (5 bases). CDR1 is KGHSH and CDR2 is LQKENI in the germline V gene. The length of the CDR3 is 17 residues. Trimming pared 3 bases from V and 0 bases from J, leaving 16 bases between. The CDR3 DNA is TGTGCCAGCTCACCCACCGGCTTAAGGGGTAGCACAGATACGCAGTATTTT. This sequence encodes CASSPTGLRGSTDTQYF.

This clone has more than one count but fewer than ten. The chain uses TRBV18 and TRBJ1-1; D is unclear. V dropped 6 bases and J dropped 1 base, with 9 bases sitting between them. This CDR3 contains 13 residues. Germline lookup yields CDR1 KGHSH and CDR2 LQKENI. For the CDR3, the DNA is TGTGCCAGCTCGGAGGCGCAGAACACTGAAGCTTTCTTT. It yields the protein CASSEAQNTEAFF.

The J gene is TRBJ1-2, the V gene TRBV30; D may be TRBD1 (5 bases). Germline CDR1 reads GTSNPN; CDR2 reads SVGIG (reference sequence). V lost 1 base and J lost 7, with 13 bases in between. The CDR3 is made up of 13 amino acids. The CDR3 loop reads CAWSDGTLGGYTF. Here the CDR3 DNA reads TGTGCCTGGAGTGACGGGACTTTGGGTGGCTACACCTTC. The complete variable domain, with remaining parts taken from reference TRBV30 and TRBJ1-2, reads SQTIHQWPATLVQPVGSPLSLECTVEGTSNPNLYWYRQAAGRGLQLLFYSVGIGQISSEVPQNLSASRPQDRQFILSSKKLLLSDSGFYLCAWSDGTLGGYTFGSGTRLTVV.

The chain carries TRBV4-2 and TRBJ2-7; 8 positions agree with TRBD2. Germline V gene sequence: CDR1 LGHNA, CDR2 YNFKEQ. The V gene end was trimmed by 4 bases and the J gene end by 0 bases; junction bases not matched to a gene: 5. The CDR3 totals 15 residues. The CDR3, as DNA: TGTGCCAGCAGCCCCGCGAGCGGGAGCTCCTACGAGCAGTACTTC. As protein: CASSPASGSSYEQYF.

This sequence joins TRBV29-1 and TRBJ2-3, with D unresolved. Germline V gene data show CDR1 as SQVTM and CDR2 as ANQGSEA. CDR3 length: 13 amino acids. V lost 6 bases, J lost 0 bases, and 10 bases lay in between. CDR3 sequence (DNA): TGCAGCGTGGTTAGCTCTAGCACAGATACGCAGTATTTT. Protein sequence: CSVVSSSTDTQYF.

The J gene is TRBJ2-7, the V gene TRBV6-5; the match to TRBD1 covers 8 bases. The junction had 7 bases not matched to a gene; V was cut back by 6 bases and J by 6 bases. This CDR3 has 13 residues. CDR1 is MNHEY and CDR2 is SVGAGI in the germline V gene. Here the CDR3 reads CASRAPDRGEQYF. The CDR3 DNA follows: TGTGCCAGCAGGGCCCCCGACAGGGGCGAGCAGTACTTC.

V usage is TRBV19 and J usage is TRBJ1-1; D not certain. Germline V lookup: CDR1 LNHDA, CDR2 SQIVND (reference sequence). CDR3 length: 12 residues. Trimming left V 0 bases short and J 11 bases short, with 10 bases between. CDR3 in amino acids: CASSIEGPAAFF. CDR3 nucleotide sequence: TGTGCCAGTAGTATAGAAGGCCCAGCGGCTTTCTTT.

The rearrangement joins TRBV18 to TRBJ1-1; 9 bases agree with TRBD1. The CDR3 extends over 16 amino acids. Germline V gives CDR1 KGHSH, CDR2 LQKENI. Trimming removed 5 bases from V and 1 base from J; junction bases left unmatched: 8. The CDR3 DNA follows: TGTGCCAGCTCAGAGATTACAGGGGGCGCGAACACTGAAGCTTTCTTT. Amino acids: CASSEITGGANTEAFF.

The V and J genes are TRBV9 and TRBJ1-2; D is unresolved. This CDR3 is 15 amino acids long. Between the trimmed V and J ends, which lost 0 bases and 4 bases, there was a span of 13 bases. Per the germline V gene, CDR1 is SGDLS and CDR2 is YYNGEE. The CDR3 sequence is CASSVESAGLYGYTF. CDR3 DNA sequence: TGTGCCAGCAGCGTAGAGAGTGCGGGTCTCTATGGCTACACCTTC.

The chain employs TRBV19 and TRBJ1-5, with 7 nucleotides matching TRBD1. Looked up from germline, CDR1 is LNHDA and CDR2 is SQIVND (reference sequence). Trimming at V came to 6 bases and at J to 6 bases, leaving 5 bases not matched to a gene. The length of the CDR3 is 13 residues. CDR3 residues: CASRRQGFQPQHF. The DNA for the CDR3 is TGTGCCAGTAGGAGACAGGGTTTTCAGCCCCAGCATTTT.